This T cell receptor (beta chain) emerged from a study of breast tumors, draining lymph nodes, adjacent tissues (dated by TCRdb to the mid-2010s). As for the study more broadly: Breast cancer patients provided tumor, adjacent nontumor tissue and axillary lymph nodes, and the study compared the TCR beta repertoires across these three sources. In human breast cancer, the study set out to assess how tumor, surrounding tissue and draining lymph node repertoires relate to one another and whether T cells might be exchanged between them.

In its sample, this clonotype was seen many times. It has no known antigen specificity. No much larger clone is present one base from it, and per-base qualities are unavailable. The instrument was an Illumina HiSeq 2000. TCR beta chain libraries were generated through multiplex PCR amplification. The amplified TCR beta chain products were analyzed by high-throughput sequencing. TCRdb applied fastp at Q25 and MiXCR to the public reads, then kept only in-frame beta chains. Rows merge per CDR3 protein into single entries with the most common DNA and genes. Here the sample has 45,000 to 65,000 distinct CDR3 sequences; over 40% occur a single time. Of the sample, roughly a tenth is held by the ten largest clones. The CDR3 runs 15 amino acids, cysteine and phenylalanine included. Left in the record is the CDR3 DNA by itself, 45 bases read in frame from the first base. V is clipped by 0 bases and J by 2 bases, and the sequence between their germline boundaries is 10 bases long. The germline V gene gives CDR1 as LGHNA and CDR2 as YSLEER.

The full study reports these points: The conclusion that tumor T cells originate in lymph nodes was framed as consistent with a hypothesis rather than directly demonstrated. Tumor and nontumor tissue repertoires were significantly more similar in luminal-like than in basal-like breast cancer. Tumor T-cell repertoires showed less diversity than lymph node repertoires and more diversity than nontumor tissue repertoires, and tumor T-cell repertoires showed preferential V and J gene usage. The data were considered consistent with the idea that most tumor T cells come from the lymph node and then expand in tumor tissue.

The receptor chain draws on TRBV4-3 and TRBJ2-5; a confident D gene designation cannot be given. This TCR was recovered from a female donor with breast cancer. Some clones in this sample may be carry-over from other donors' samples. Material: breast tumor tissue. The CDR3 loop reads CASSQETGSQETQYF. The DNA sequence is as follows: TGCGCCAGCAGCCAAGAAACCGGGTCGCAAGAGACCCAGTACTTC.